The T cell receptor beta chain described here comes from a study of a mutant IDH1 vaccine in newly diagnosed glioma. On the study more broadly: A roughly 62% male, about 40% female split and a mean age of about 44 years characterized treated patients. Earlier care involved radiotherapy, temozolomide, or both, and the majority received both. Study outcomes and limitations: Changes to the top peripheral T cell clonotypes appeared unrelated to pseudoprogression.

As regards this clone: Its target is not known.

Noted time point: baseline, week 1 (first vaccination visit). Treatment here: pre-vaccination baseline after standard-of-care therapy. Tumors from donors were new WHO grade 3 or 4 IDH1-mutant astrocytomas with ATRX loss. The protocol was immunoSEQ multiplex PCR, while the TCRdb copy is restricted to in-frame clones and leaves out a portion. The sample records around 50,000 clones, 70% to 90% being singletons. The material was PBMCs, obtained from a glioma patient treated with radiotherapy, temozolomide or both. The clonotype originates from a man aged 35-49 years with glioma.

The CDR3 loop reads CASSIDPPGLGKCEQFF. Here the CDR3 DNA reads TGTGCCAGTAGTATAGATCCCCCGGGACTAGGCAAATGTGAGCAGTTCTTC. The chain has TRBV19 and TRBJ2-1, with TRBD2 matching over 8 bases. Germline V gene data show CDR1 as LNHDA and CDR2 as SQIVND (reference sequence). The length of the CDR3 is 17 residues. V lost 0 bases and J lost 9; bases outside the gene matches: 13.